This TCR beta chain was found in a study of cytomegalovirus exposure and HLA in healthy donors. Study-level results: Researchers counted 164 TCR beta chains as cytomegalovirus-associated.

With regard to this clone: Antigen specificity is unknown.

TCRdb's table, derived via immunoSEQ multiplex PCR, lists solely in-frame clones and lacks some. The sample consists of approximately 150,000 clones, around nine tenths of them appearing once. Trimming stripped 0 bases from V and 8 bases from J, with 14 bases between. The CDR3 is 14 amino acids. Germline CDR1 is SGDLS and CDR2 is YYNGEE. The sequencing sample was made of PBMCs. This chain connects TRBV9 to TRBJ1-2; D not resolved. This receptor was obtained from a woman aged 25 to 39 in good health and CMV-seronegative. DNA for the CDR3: TGTGCCAGCAGCGTAGGGGGAGGAGGGAAGGGCTACACCTTC. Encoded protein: CASSVGGGGKGYTF.